The following is a T cell receptor beta chain sequence with its context. The sample comes from a study of blood T cell repertoires in COVID-19. On the study more broadly: Whether acute or convalescent, the COVID-19 samples came from the United States, Italy and Spain. PBMCs, B-cell-depleted T cells, or T cells provided the cDNA or gDNA that made up the material.

Source study methods: Quantification of nucleated cells was approximated via reference gene primer amplification. Assay: immunoSEQ multiplex PCR; the TCRdb copy retains only in-frame clones and omits some. The DNA gave D and trimming, while V, J and clone size come from that table. This sample has approximately 100,000 clones, with about nine tenths found just once. Germline assignment: CDR1 SGHRS and CDR2 YFSETQ. The CDR3 has 14 residues. The germline V and J ends were trimmed by 2 bases and 5 bases, with 13 bases remaining between them. The chain carries TRBV5-1 and TRBJ1-1, with unresolved D. Sequences were obtained from peripheral blood. This sequence was found in a man between 65 and 85 years old with acute or convalescent COVID-19. CDR3 amino acids: CASSFESPGTEAFF. CDR3 DNA: TGCGCCAGCAGCTTCGAAAGCCCGGGGACTGAAGCTTTCTTT.